This TCR beta chain comes out of a study of cytomegalovirus exposure and HLA in healthy donors. Broader study findings: Cytomegalovirus-associated status was assigned to roughly 160 TCR beta chains.

With 60 Vbeta and 13 Jbeta primers, the PCR was carried out. Only in-frame clones appear in the TCRdb table, and some are missing; sequencing was by immunoSEQ multiplex PCR. The data hold 120,000 or so clones, with more than 65% observed a single time. Trimming took 5 bases from V and 12 from J, leaving 11 bases between them. CDR3 length: 12 amino acids. Germline CDR1 and CDR2: SEHNR and FQNEAQ (reference sequence). The sample holds a few counts of this clone. What it binds is unknown. The material sequenced was PBMCs. This clonotype was obtained from a man aged 18 to 30 in good health and CMV-seropositive. The chain employs TRBV7-9 and TRBJ2-6; no clear D. The CDR3, as DNA: TGTGCCAGCAGCACCGACATCGTCGTCCTGACTTTC. This encodes CASSTDIVVLTF.